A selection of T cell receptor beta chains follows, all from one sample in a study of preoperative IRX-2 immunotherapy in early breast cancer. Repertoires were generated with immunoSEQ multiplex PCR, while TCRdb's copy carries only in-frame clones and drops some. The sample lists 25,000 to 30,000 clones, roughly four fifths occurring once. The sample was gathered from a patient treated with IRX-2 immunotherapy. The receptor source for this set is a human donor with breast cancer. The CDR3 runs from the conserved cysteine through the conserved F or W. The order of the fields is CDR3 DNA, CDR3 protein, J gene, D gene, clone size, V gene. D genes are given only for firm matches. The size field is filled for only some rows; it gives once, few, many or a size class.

DNA: TGTGCCAGCAGCGCCCGGACAGGGGGGGGCACTGAAGCTTTCTTT
CDR3: CASSARTGGGTEAFF
J: TRBJ1-1
D: TRBD1
size: -
V: TRBV11-3

DNA: TGTGCCAGCAGCCCAGAAACACTAGGGTGGGCCTCAGATACGCAGTATTTT
CDR3: CASSPETLGWASDTQYF
J: TRBJ2-3
D: -
size: -
V: TRBV11-3

DNA: TGTGCCAGCACCGATCTGTCGGGGGAGCAGTTCTTC
CDR3: CASTDLSGEQFF
J: TRBJ2-1
D: -
size: -
V: TRBV28

DNA: TGCGCCAGCAGTTCGACAGGGGGAAGCAATCAGCCCCAGCATTTT
CDR3: CASSSTGGSNQPQHF
J: TRBJ1-5
D: TRBD1
size: -
V: TRBV5-1

DNA: TGTGCCAGCAGCTCGGGTGCTAGCGGGGGACACTGGACCCAGTACTTC
CDR3: CASSSGASGGHWTQYF
J: TRBJ2-5
D: TRBD2
size: once
V: TRBV7-7

DNA: TGTGCCAGCAGGGGGAGGGACAGGGTAAACACTGAAGCTTTCTTT
CDR3: CASRGRDRVNTEAFF
J: TRBJ1-1
D: TRBD1
size: -
V: TRBV6-8

DNA: TGTGCCAGCAGCCAAGAGGGGTACGGTGGTTGGCGGGGGCTCACAGATACGCAGTATTTT
CDR3: CASSQEGYGGWRGLTDTQYF
J: TRBJ2-3
D: -
size: -
V: TRBV14

DNA: TGTGCCAGCAGTCAGATGGGCCAAAATAATTCACCCCTCCACTTT
CDR3: CASSQMGQNNSPLHF
J: TRBJ1-6
D: -
size: -
V: TRBV7-5

DNA: TGTGCCACTAAAAGATCGTCCTCTGGAAACACCATATATTTT
CDR3: CATKRSSSGNTIYF
J: TRBJ1-3
D: -
size: -
V: TRBV19

DNA: TGTGCCAGCAGTTTCTGGACAGGAAACTATGGCTACACCTTC
CDR3: CASSFWTGNYGYTF
J: TRBJ1-2
D: TRBD1
size: -
V: TRBV28

DNA: TGTGCCTGGAGTGTACGTGGGGGTGCCTATAGCAATCAGCCCCAGCATTTT
CDR3: CAWSVRGGAYSNQPQHF
J: TRBJ1-5
D: -
size: -
V: TRBV30

DNA: TGTGCCATTACCCTTGGGGGAGGTGGCACAGATACGCAGTATTTT
CDR3: CAITLGGGGTDTQYF
J: TRBJ2-3
D: -
size: -
V: TRBV6-8

DNA: TGTGCCAGCAGCTTGATTTCCCCCCACCCCGTCCGGAACACTGAAGCTTTCTTT
CDR3: CASSLISPHPVRNTEAFF
J: TRBJ1-1
D: -
size: -
V: TRBV11-3

DNA: TGTGCCAGCAGCCCCTCAGGGGGTAGGGCAGATACGCAGTATTTT
CDR3: CASSPSGGRADTQYF
J: TRBJ2-3
D: TRBD1
size: -
V: TRBV11-3

DNA: TGTGCCAGCAGTTGGGGAACGGGGCAAGCTTTCTTT
CDR3: CASSWGTGQAFF
J: TRBJ1-1
D: -
size: -
V: TRBV6-8

DNA: TGTGCCAGCAGTTATCAGGGTGGGTCTGGAAACACCATATATTTT
CDR3: CASSYQGGSGNTIYF
J: TRBJ1-3
D: -
size: few
V: TRBV6-8

DNA: TGCGCCAGCAGCTTTGGTGGGGTCCCCTACGAGCAGTACTTC
CDR3: CASSFGGVPYEQYF
J: TRBJ2-7
D: -
size: -
V: TRBV5-1

DNA: TGTGCCTGGAGTGACGGGACAGTTGATTCACCCCTCCACTTT
CDR3: CAWSDGTVDSPLHF
J: TRBJ1-6
D: TRBD1
size: -
V: TRBV30

DNA: TGTGCCAGCAAGGCCGTGACAGGGATGAATTCACCCCTCCACTTT
CDR3: CASKAVTGMNSPLHF
J: TRBJ1-6
D: TRBD1
size: -
V: TRBV11-3

DNA: TGTGCCAGCAGCCTCTTAGGTAGCCAGGGGTTTGTGGAGTTCTTC
CDR3: CASSLLGSQGFVEFF
J: TRBJ2-1
D: -
size: -
V: TRBV28

DNA: TGTGCCAGCAGCTCCGGGACCGACACCTACGAGCAGTACTTC
CDR3: CASSSGTDTYEQYF
J: TRBJ2-7
D: -
size: -
V: TRBV6-8